Listed below are T cell receptor beta chains from one sample, sequenced in a study of human T cells and chemical hapten exposure. Using its own MiXCR run on the RACE reads, TCRdb lists one record per CDR3 protein. This repertoire shows roughly 100,000 distinct CDR3 sequences, about 8.6% found once; its top ten account for roughly 3.1%. The sequencing input was whole blood. The receptors were sampled from a female donor in good health. Some clones in this sample may be carry-over from other donors' samples. CDR3s include the opening cysteine and the closing phenylalanine or tryptophan.

v_gene	CDR3aa
TRBV29-1	CSVEDGTFSSSTGANVLTF
TRBV6-2/TRBV6-3	CASTGGGNEQFF
TRBV9	CASSVGGGGTNTEAFF
TRBV28	CASYTVEGYQPQHF
TRBV2	CASTKRLAKNIQYF
TRBV7-2	CASSLTEEQFF
TRBV30	CACLRQGEKLFF
TRBV20-1	CSAVVGSQTGELFF
TRBV14	CASSQGGRGHYEQYF
TRBV6-1	CASSDGGLGANVLTF
TRBV27	CASSYTGDWGYGYTF
TRBV18	CASSPSEGPNTEAFF
TRBV12-5	CASGLINRGWAPLHF
TRBV12-3/TRBV12-4	CASSLTPRTFLNTEAFF
TRBV19	CASIISSSGNYGYTF
TRBV20-1	CSASFGLVGQPQHF
TRBV20-1	CSATRRGVVETQYF
TRBV7-9	CASSWGTGHMNTEAFF
TRBV27	CASSSSVAGGAHEQFF
TRBV29-1	CSVVRAGSQETQYF
TRBV12-5	CASDNSGSTDTQYF
TRBV5-1	CASSGGRREFHTQYF
TRBV2	CASGGHQDTGELFF
TRBV6-5	CASSYRQNQPQHF
TRBV30	CAWAQGFRTEAFF
TRBV6-2/TRBV6-3	CASTKRESTDTQYF
TRBV14	CASSPGLAGTLGARELFF
TRBV7-3	CASSFEGGHYNEQFF
TRBV7-9	CASSLGHRGMEQYF
TRBV20-1	CSAPHPGNLHEQYF
TRBV7-2	CASSLTGPGLGQYF
TRBV7-9	CASSSTPGLATDTQYF
TRBV20-1	CSARRTAYNEQFF
TRBV6-5	CASSYRTAYGYTF
TRBV28	CASSPQLPTDTQYF
TRBV15	CATRIPRPRRGYTF
TRBV29-1	CSVVGHYNEQFF
TRBV28	CASSSWDRIRTGELFF
TRBV20-1	CSAPRLAESYEQYF
TRBV20-1	CSAVRDRVSGNTIYF
TRBV7-2	CASSTEGLAGVYEQYF
TRBV6-1	CANKPGGSNEKLFF
TRBV6-2/TRBV6-3	CASSYGPLFLKNIQYF
TRBV28	CASSSLLRNSPLHF
TRBV13	CASSFFLPGGVWNEQFF
TRBV20-1	CSAHDRGTNEKLFF
TRBV12-3/TRBV12-4	CASSPKTSGRLVDTQYF
TRBV28	CASSGTVHQPQHF
TRBV25-1	CASTGQGAFDTQYF
TRBV27	CASSLKALGRPTGDEQFF
TRBV5-4	CASSLKDRGTTDTQYF
TRBV20-1	CSARAFGENGEKLFF
TRBV27	CASSWTGLETQYF
TRBV27	CASSLYPRETDTQYF